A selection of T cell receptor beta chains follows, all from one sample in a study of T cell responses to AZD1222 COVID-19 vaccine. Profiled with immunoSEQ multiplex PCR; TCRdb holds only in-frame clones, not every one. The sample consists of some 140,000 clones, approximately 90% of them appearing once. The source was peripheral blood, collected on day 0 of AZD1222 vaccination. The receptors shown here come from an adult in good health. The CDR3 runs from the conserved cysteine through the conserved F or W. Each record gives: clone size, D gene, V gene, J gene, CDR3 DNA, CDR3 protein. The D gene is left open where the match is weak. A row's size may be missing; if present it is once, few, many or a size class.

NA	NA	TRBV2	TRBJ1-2	TGTGCCAGCAGAAGGACAGACCAACTATCCTATGGCTACACCTTC	CASRRTDQLSYGYTF
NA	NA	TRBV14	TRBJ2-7	TGTGCCAGCAGCTTAGGCGGATACGAGCAGTACTTC	CASSLGGYEQYF
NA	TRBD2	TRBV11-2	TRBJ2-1	TGTGCCAGCAGCTCTGTGAGGACTAGCGGGACCTATGAGCAGTTCTTC	CASSSVRTSGTYEQFF
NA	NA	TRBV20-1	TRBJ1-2	TGCAGTGCTAGTTATGGCAGAATCTATGGCTACACCTTC	CSASYGRIYGYTF
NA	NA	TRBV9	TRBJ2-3	TGTGCCAGCAGCGTAGGGTTTGGGACTTACACAGATACGCAGTATTTT	CASSVGFGTYTDTQYF
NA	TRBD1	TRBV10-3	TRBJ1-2	TGTGCCATCAGTGGACAGGGGACTAACTATGGCTACACCTTC	CAISGQGTNYGYTF
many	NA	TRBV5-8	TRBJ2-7	TGTGCCAGCAGCTTGATCGGGTTCTCCTACGAGCAGTACTTC	CASSLIGFSYEQYF
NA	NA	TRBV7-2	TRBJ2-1	TGTGCCAGCAGCCCGGGCGGGTTAGCCAATGAGCAGTTCTTC	CASSPGGLANEQFF
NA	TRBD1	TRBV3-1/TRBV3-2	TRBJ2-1	TGTGCCAGCAGCCAAGGCGACAGGGAGAATGAGCAGTTCTTC	CASSQGDRENEQFF
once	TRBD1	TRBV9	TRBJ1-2	TGTGCCAGCAGCTCACGGACAGGAAACTATGGCTACACCTTC	CASSSRTGNYGYTF
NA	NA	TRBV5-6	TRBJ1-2	TGTGCCAGCAGCTTGGCCGGGGGGAGCGGCTACACCTTC	CASSLAGGSGYTF
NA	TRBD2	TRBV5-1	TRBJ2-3	TGCGCCAGCAGACCTAGCGGATCAGGAGGGGATACGCAGTATTTT	CASRPSGSGGDTQYF
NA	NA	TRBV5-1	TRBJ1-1	TGCGCCAGCAGCTTGAATGATCGGGGGCCGGGCACTGAAGCTTTCTTT	CASSLNDRGPGTEAFF
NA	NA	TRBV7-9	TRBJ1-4	TGTGCCAGCAGCAGCGGGGCAACTAATGAAAAACTGTTTTTT	CASSSGATNEKLFF
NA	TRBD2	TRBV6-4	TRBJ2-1	TGTGCCAGCAGTGTTGGCGGGGGGGCTGACGAGCAGTTCTTC	CASSVGGGADEQFF
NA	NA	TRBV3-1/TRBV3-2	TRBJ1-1	TGTGCCAGCAGCCCCCCGGCCGACAGCATCATCACTGAAGCTTTCTTT	CASSPPADSIITEAFF
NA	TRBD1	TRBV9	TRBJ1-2	TGTGCCAGCACCTCCGGGACAGCCTATGGCTACACCTTC	CASTSGTAYGYTF
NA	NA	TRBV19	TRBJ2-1	TGTGCCAGTAGTATGAACAATGAGCAGTTCTTC	CASSMNNEQFF